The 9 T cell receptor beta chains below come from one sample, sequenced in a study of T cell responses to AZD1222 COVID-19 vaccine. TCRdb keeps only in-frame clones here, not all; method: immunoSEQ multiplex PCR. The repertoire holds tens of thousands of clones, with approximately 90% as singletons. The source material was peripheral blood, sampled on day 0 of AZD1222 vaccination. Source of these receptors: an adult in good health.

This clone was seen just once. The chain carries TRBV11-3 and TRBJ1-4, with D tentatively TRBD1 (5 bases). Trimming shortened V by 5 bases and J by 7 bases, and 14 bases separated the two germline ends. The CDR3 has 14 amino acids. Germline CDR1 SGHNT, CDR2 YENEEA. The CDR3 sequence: CASSPRQPAEKLFF. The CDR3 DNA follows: TGTGCCAGCAGCCCAAGACAGCCGGCTGAAAAACTGTTTTTT.

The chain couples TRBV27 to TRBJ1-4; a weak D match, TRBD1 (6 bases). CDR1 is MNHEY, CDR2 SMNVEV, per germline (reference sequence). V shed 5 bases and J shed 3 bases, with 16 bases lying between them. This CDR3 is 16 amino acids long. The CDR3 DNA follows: TGTGCCAGCAGTACGCGGACAGCCGGCGCTAATGAAAAACTGTTTTTT. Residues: CASSTRTAGANEKLFF.

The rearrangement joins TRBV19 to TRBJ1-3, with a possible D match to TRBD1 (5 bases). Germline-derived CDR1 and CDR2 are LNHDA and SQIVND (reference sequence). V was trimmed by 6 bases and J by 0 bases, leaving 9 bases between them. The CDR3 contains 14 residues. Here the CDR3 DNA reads TGTGCCAGTAGACTAACAGGCTCTGGAAACACCATATATTTT. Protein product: CASRLTGSGNTIYF.

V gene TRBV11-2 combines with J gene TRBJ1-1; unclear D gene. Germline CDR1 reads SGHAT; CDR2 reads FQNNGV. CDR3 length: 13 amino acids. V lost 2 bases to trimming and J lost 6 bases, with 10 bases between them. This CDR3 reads CASSLSSVAEAFF. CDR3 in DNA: TGTGCCAGCAGCTTAAGTTCGGTGGCTGAAGCTTTCTTT.

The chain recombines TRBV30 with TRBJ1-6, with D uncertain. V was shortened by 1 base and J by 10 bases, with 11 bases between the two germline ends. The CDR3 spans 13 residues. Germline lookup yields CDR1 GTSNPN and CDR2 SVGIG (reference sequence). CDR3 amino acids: CAWSGNGNSPLHF. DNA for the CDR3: TGTGCCTGGAGTGGCAATGGGAACTCACCCCTCCACTTT.

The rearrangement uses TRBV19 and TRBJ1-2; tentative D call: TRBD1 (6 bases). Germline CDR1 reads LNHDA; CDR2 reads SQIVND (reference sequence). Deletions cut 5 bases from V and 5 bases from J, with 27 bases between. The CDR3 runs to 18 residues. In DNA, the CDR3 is TGTGCCAGTAGTCCCCTTGGGACACGGGCCTGGGACGGATATGGCTACACCTTC. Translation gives CASSPLGTRAWDGYGYTF.

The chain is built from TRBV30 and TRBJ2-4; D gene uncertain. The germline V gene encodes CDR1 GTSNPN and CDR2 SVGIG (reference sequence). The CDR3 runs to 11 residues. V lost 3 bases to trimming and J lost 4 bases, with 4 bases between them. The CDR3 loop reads CAWSVKNIQYF. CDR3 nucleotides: TGTGCCTGGAGCGTGAAAAACATTCAGTACTTC.

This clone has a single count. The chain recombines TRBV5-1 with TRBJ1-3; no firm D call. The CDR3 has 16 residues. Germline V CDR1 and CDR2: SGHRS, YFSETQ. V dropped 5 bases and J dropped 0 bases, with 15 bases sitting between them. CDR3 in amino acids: CASRVTPTSSGNTIYF. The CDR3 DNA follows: TGCGCCAGCAGGGTGACACCTACCAGCTCTGGAAACACCATATATTTT.

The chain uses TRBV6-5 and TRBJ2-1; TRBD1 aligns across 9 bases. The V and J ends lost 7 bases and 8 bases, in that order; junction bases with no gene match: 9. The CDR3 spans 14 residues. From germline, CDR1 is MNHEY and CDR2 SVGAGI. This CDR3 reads CASNRDRAFDEQFF. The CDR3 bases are TGTGCCAGCAACCGGGACAGGGCATTCGATGAGCAGTTCTTC.